These T cell receptor beta chains were read from a single sample in a study of cytomegalovirus exposure and HLA in healthy donors. Only in-frame clones appear in the TCRdb table, and some are missing; sequencing was by immunoSEQ multiplex PCR. The table records fewer than 350,000 clones, around 87% of them present only once. The specimen was PBMCs. All receptors come from a woman aged 18-30 years in good health and CMV-seronegative. Both conserved end residues are part of each CDR3. Each record gives: J gene, V gene, CDR3 protein.

TRBJ2-5 | TRBV2 | CASRRLTGAIGTQYF
TRBJ1-4 | TRBV28 | CASSPETGLGEKLFF
TRBJ2-7 | TRBV5-1 | CASSLAGGNYEQYF
TRBJ1-2 | TRBV7-8 | CASSRDRQAGYTF
TRBJ1-2 | TRBV28 | CASSLMTDYGYTF
TRBJ2-3 | TRBV5-6 | CASIGFQGPDTQYF
TRBJ2-1 | TRBV28 | CASSYTLTSGMSHNEQFF
TRBJ1-2 | TRBV5-1 | CASSHGTGAYGYTF
TRBJ2-3 | TRBV25-1 | CASSAVDRSTDTQYF
TRBJ2-7 | TRBV4-3 | CASSQDTGTAGVYEQYF
TRBJ1-6 | TRBV6-5 | CASSSVGTLNNSPLHF
TRBJ2-3 | TRBV28 | CASSFERTDTQYF
TRBJ2-7 | TRBV7-9 | CASSFQTYEQYF
TRBJ2-2 | TRBV7-3 | CASSLVSGRRPGELFF
TRBJ1-4 | TRBV21-1 | CASSSRTSRNEKLFF
TRBJ2-7 | TRBV6-5 | CASSYSLGEGYEQYF
TRBJ2-1 | TRBV27 | CASSLSSGVGEQFF
TRBJ2-5 | TRBV5-6 | CASSGGETQYF
TRBJ1-2 | TRBV4-1 | CASSQEALSGYGYTF
TRBJ1-2 | TRBV7-7 | CASRCARTGGRILVNYGYTF
TRBJ1-2 | TRBV5-1 | CASSPPLKGPLYGYTF
TRBJ2-4 | TRBV7-2 | CASSRGASGGLLAKNIQYF
TRBJ2-7 | TRBV7-3 | CASSQVGGEQYF
TRBJ2-7 | TRBV5-1 | CASSLSPQDTAYEQYF
TRBJ2-3 | TRBV19 | CASSIGARTDTQYF
TRBJ2-2 | TRBV19 | CASSILSGRNTGELFF
TRBJ1-1 | TRBV6-5 | CASSYEGYTEAFF
TRBJ2-3 | TRBV2 | CASASGVINTDTQYF
TRBJ2-7 | TRBV25-1 | CASSFGGDGEQYF
TRBJ2-5 | TRBV2 | CASSDRSRREETQYF
TRBJ1-2 | TRBV13 | CASSSKTGLSNYGYTF
TRBJ2-7 | TRBV11-2 | CASSSQGGVAEQYF
TRBJ1-5 | TRBV7-2 | CASSPLRDRGPREPQHF